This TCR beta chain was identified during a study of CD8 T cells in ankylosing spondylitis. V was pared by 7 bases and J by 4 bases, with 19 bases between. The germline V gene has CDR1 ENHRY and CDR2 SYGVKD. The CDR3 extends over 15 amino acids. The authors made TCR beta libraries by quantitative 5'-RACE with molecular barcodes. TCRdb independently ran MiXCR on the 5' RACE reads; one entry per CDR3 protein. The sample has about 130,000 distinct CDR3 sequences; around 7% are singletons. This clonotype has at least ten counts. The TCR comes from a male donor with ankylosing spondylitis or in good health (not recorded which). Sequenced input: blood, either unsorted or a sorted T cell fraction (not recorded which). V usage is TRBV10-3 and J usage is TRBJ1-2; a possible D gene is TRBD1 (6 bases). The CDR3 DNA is TGTGCCATCACCGAACGGGACAAAGGCTCCTATGGCTACACCTTC. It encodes CAITERDKGSYGYTF.